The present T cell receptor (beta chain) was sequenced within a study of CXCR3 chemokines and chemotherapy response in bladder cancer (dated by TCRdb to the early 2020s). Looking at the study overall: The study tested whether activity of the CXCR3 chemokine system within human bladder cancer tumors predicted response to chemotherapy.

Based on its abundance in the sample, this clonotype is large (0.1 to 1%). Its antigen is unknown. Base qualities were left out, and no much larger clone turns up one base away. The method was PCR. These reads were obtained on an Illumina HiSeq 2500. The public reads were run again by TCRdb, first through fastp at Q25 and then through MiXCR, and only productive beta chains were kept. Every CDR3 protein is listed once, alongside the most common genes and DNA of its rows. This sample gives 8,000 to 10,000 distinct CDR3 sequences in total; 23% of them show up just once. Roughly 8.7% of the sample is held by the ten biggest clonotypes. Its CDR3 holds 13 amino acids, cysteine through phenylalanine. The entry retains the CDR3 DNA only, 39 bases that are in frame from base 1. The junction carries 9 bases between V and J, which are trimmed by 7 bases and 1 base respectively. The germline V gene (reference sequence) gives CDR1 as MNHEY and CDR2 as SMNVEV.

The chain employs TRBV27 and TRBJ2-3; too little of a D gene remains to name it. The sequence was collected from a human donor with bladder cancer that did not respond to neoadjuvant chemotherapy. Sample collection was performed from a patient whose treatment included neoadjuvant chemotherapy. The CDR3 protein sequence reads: CASKTSGTDTQYF. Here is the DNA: TGTGCCAGCAAGACTTCAGGCACAGATACGCAGTATTTT.